These T cell receptor beta chains were read from a single sample in a study of blood T cell repertoires in COVID-19. Profiling relied on immunoSEQ multiplex PCR, and the TCRdb table lists in-frame clones only, not all of them. The sample gives roughly 340,000 clones, more than 80% of which show up once; 3% is in the top ten. The sequenced sample was peripheral blood. These receptors all stem from a woman aged 25-40 years with COVID-19, enrolled during active disease. Both conserved end residues are part of each CDR3. The order of the fields is clone size, J gene, V gene, D gene, CDR3 DNA, CDR3 protein. D genes are given only for firm matches. Clone size, where shown, is once, few, many, or a class for clones that have expanded.

NA,TRBJ1-1,TRBV27,NA,TGTGCCAGCAGTTTAAGGGGGAGTCACACTGAAGCTTTCTTT,CASSLRGSHTEAFF
NA,TRBJ2-3,TRBV28,TRBD2,TGTGCCAGCAGTTTTCGGGGGGTTTTCCCAGATACGCAGTATTTT,CASSFRGVFPDTQYF
NA,TRBJ1-6,TRBV3-1/TRBV3-2,TRBD1,TGTGCCAGCAGCCAAGTGGGGACAGGGAATTCACCCCTCCACTTT,CASSQVGTGNSPLHF
NA,TRBJ1-4,TRBV5-1,TRBD1,TGCGCCAGCAGCTTGGCTGGACAGGGGGCGGGCAATGAAAAACTGTTTTTT,CASSLAGQGAGNEKLFF
NA,TRBJ1-3,TRBV7-8,NA,TGTGCCAGCAGCTTAATAGCTCCTGGAAACACCATATATTTT,CASSLIAPGNTIYF
NA,TRBJ2-3,TRBV9,TRBD1,TGTGCCAGCAGCTTACGACAGGGGACCACAGATACGCAGTATTTT,CASSLRQGTTDTQYF
NA,TRBJ1-1,TRBV29-1,NA,TGCAGCGTTGTAAGACAGCTGAACACTGAAGCTTTCTTT,CSVVRQLNTEAFF
NA,TRBJ2-5,TRBV24-1,TRBD2,TGTGCCACCAGTGATTTTCGTTCGGTAGCGGGAGCCCAAGAGACCCAGTACTTC,CATSDFRSVAGAQETQYF
once,TRBJ2-1,TRBV19,TRBD2,TGTGCCAGTAGTTTTGGGACTAGCCTTACCTACAATGAGCAGTTCTTC,CASSFGTSLTYNEQFF
once,TRBJ2-2,TRBV27,NA,TGTGCCAGCACCGAGGCGGCCACCGGGGAGCTGTTTTTT,CASTEAATGELFF
NA,TRBJ1-2,TRBV7-2,NA,TGTGCCAGCAGCTTAAACTCCGTTAGCGGCTACACCTTC,CASSLNSVSGYTF
NA,TRBJ2-1,TRBV4-2,TRBD2,TGTGCCAGCAGCCGCGGGGGGGGACTAGCGGGGAGAGAGAATGAGCAGTTCTTC,CASSRGGGLAGRENEQFF
NA,TRBJ2-1,TRBV5-4,TRBD2,TGTGCCAGCAGGGTTTGGGGAGGGCGAAAGGAGCAGTTCTTC,CASRVWGGRKEQFF
NA,TRBJ1-5,TRBV19,TRBD1,TGTGCCAGTAGTCTGACAGGGGGAAATCAGCCCCAGCATTTT,CASSLTGGNQPQHF
NA,TRBJ2-6,TRBV30,NA,TGTGCCTGGAGTGTACAGAGCTCTGGGGCCAACGTCCTGACTTTC,CAWSVQSSGANVLTF
NA,TRBJ2-5,TRBV5-1,TRBD2,TGCGCCAGCAGCTTTCCACTAGCGGGGGGGCCTGGGCAAGAGACCCAGTACTTC,CASSFPLAGGPGQETQYF
NA,TRBJ1-3,TRBV10-1,NA,TGCGCCAGCAGTGACTTGAACAGGCTATTGACCTCCCTACGGGGGGTCTCTGGAAACACCATATATTTT,CASSDLNRLLTSLRGVSGNTIYF
NA,TRBJ2-1,TRBV18,NA,TGTGCCAGCTCACCGGGCCAGGAGCAGTTCTTC,CASSPGQEQFF
NA,TRBJ2-1,TRBV15,NA,TGTGCCACCAGCAGAGGAAGTAATCGGGTAGATGAGCAGTTCTTC,CATSRGSNRVDEQFF
NA,TRBJ2-5,TRBV19,TRBD2,TGTGCCAGTAGTACCTCCAGACTAGCGGGAAGAGAGACCCAGTACTTC,CASSTSRLAGRETQYF
NA,TRBJ2-1,TRBV19,TRBD2,TGTGCCAGTAGTATTACTAGCGGGAGTTTCTACAATGAGCAGTTCTTC,CASSITSGSFYNEQFF
once,TRBJ2-1,TRBV6-2/TRBV6-3,NA,TGTGCCAGCAGTTACCGTACTAGGGCCGATGAGCAGTTCTTC,CASSYRTRADEQFF
NA,TRBJ1-4,TRBV2,NA,TGTGCCAGCAGTCAACTCGCGCGGGGACTTTGGGGGGTTAATGAAAAACTGTTTTTT,CASSQLARGLWGVNEKLFF
once,TRBJ2-1,TRBV24-1,TRBD2,TGTGCCACCAGTGTGCCGGGACTAGTACAGGAGCAGTTCTTC,CATSVPGLVQEQFF
few,TRBJ2-4,TRBV7-9,TRBD1,TGTGCCAGCAGCTTAGAGGTAGACAGGGGAGCTAAAAACATTCAGTACTTC,CASSLEVDRGAKNIQYF
NA,TRBJ2-7,TRBV3-1/TRBV3-2,TRBD2,TGTGCCAGCAGCCAAGGAATGGTGGGCGGGGGGGCCAGTGAGCAGTACTTC,CASSQGMVGGGASEQYF
NA,TRBJ1-5,TRBV19,NA,TGTGCCAGTAGTACCCTCGACATTTATAGCAATCAGCCCCAGCATTTT,CASSTLDIYSNQPQHF
NA,TRBJ2-1,TRBV24-1,TRBD2,TGTGCCACCAGACCCTCAAGCGGGAGTAGGTACAATGAGCAGTTCTTC,CATRPSSGSRYNEQFF
NA,TRBJ2-1,TRBV19,TRBD1,TGTGCCAGTAGTATAGGCCTCGGACAGGGCATACCCGATGAGCAGTTCTTC,CASSIGLGQGIPDEQFF
NA,TRBJ1-3,TRBV7-2,NA,TGTGCCAGCAGCCTACCGGTGTTTGGAAACACCATATATTTT,CASSLPVFGNTIYF
NA,TRBJ2-1,TRBV4-3,NA,TGCGCCAGCAGCCAAGAGGTGGGTCTAGCAAGCTGGAACGAGCAGTTCTTC,CASSQEVGLASWNEQFF
NA,TRBJ1-5,TRBV28,TRBD1,TGTGCCAGCAGTTCGGGACAGGGCCCCTTAAGCAATCAGCCCCAGCATTTT,CASSSGQGPLSNQPQHF
NA,TRBJ2-7,TRBV4-3,TRBD1,TGCGCCAGCAGCCAATTGGACACAGGGGGATACGAGCAGTACTTC,CASSQLDTGGYEQYF
NA,TRBJ1-1,TRBV12-3/TRBV12-4,NA,TGTGCCAGCAGTTTAGCGGCGAACACTGAAGCTTTCTTT,CASSLAANTEAFF
NA,TRBJ1-2,TRBV5-1,NA,TGCGCCAGCAGACCAACAGGGTCCCGCTATGGCTACACCTTC,CASRPTGSRYGYTF
NA,TRBJ2-3,TRBV2,NA,TGTGCCAGCGGGGGCAAGCTAAGCACAGATACGCAGTATTTT,CASGGKLSTDTQYF
NA,TRBJ2-5,TRBV4-3,TRBD2,TGCGCCAGCAGCCAAGATTGGGGCGGGGGGTCCCAAGAGACCCAGTACTTC,CASSQDWGGGSQETQYF
once,TRBJ1-1,TRBV9,NA,TGTGCCTCCAGCAAAGAGGGCCCGAGTCGTGAAGCTTTCTTT,CASSKEGPSREAFF
NA,TRBJ1-2,TRBV5-4,NA,TGTGCCAGCAGCGCAAACCAGGGGAACTATGGCTACACCTTC,CASSANQGNYGYTF
NA,TRBJ2-1,TRBV19,TRBD1,TGTGCCAGTAAGCCCCGTGTCAGGGGGCAGGACAATGAGCAGTTCTTC,CASKPRVRGQDNEQFF
NA,TRBJ2-1,TRBV5-1,TRBD2,TGCGCCAGCAGGTACGACAGCGGGGGAATTTTCAATGAGCAGTTCTTC,CASRYDSGGIFNEQFF
NA,TRBJ1-1,TRBV2,TRBD1,TGTGCCAGCAGGGGGACAGGGGCGCGGACTGAAGCTTTCTTT,CASRGTGARTEAFF
NA,TRBJ1-4,TRBV28,TRBD1,TGTGCCAGCAGTTTACGACAGGGGGCTGTGGTGTGGGCAACTAATGAAAAACTGTTTTTT,CASSLRQGAVVWATNEKLFF
NA,TRBJ1-2,TRBV6-6,TRBD1,TGTGCCAGCAGTTACGAGGGGGCCTGGGGCTACACCTTC,CASSYEGAWGYTF
NA,TRBJ1-2,TRBV24-1,NA,TGTGCCACCAGTGATTCGGAGAGGGAGGATGGCTACACCTTC,CATSDSEREDGYTF
NA,TRBJ1-2,TRBV6-5,TRBD1,TGTGCCAGCAGTTACTCTTCGGGACAGGGGGGCAATGGCTACACCTTC,CASSYSSGQGGNGYTF
once,TRBJ2-2,TRBV7-8,TRBD2,TGTGCCAGCAGCCCCTCGCGGGGGGGGAACACCGGGGAGCTGTTTTTT,CASSPSRGGNTGELFF
many,TRBJ2-1,TRBV5-4,TRBD2,TGTGCCAGCAGACGGGGACTAGCTTTGACCTACAATGAGCAGTTCTTC,CASRRGLALTYNEQFF
once,TRBJ2-2,TRBV10-3,NA,TGTGCCATCAGCGTTAATCCTAACACCGGGGAGCTGTTTTTT,CAISVNPNTGELFF